These 26 T cell receptor beta chains were sequenced from one sample in a study of blood T cell repertoires in COVID-19. Assay: immunoSEQ multiplex PCR; the TCRdb copy retains only in-frame clones and omits some. The sample records 45,000 to 55,000 clones, approximately 90% being singletons. The sequencing input was peripheral blood. These receptor sequences come from a man older than 75 with acute or convalescent COVID-19.

V and J are TRBV5-4 and TRBJ2-1; 9 bases match TRBD1. CDR3 length equals 13 residues. J gave up 5 bases and V 5 bases, and 2 bases lay outside the gene matches. Per the germline V gene, CDR1 is SGHNT and CDR2 is YYREEE (reference sequence). The CDR3 sequence: CASSRDRDNEQFF. CDR3 DNA sequence: TGTGCCAGCAGTCGGGACAGGGACAATGAGCAGTTCTTC.

V and J are TRBV28 and TRBJ1-5, with 7 nucleotides matching TRBD1. The CDR3 is 15 residues long. CDR1 and CDR2 (germline): MDHEN, SYDVKM. V lost 6 bases, J lost 2 bases, and 7 bases stayed unmatched. The CDR3 here is CASSRNRGGNQPQHF. In DNA, the CDR3 is TGTGCCAGCAGCCGCAACAGGGGAGGCAATCAGCCCCAGCATTTT.

The chain joins TRBV7-9 to TRBJ2-5, with 11 bases lining up with TRBD1. Per germline, CDR1 SEHNR and CDR2 FQNEAQ (reference sequence). The CDR3 is 15 amino acids. Trimming removed 5 bases from V and 5 bases from J; junction bases left unmatched: 7. The chain's CDR3 is CASSLRTGGGETQYF. The CDR3 DNA reads TGTGCCAGCAGCCTCAGGACAGGGGGCGGCGAGACCCAGTACTTC.

The chain links TRBV3-1 (or the pseudogene TRBV3-2) to TRBJ1-1; D ambiguous. This CDR3 spans 14 amino acids. CDR1 LGHDT and CDR2 YNNKEL come from the germline V gene (reference sequence). V dropped 1 base and J dropped 1 base, with 7 bases sitting between them. The CDR3 is CASSQGLQNTEAFF. The CDR3 DNA is TGTGCCAGCAGCCAAGGACTACAGAACACTGAAGCTTTCTTT.

The sample holds a few counts of this clone. J is TRBJ2-1 and V is TRBV5-4; 7 bases agree with TRBD2. Germline CDR1 reads SGHNT; CDR2 reads YYREEE (reference sequence). The length of the CDR3 is 16 residues. Germline trimming cut 1 base from V and 2 bases from J; bases unmatched to any gene: 6. CDR3 protein: CASSLKASGPYNEQFF. CDR3 coding DNA: TGTGCCAGCAGCTTGAAGGCTAGCGGTCCCTACAATGAGCAGTTCTTC. The full variable domain, completed using reference TRBV5-4 and TRBJ2-1, is ETGVTQSPTHLIKTRGQQVTLRCSSQSGHNTVSWYQQALGQGPQFIFQYYREEENGRGNFPPRFSGLQFPNYSSELNVNALELDDSALYLCASSLKASGPYNEQFFGPGTRLTVL.

This chain joins TRBV3-1 (or the pseudogene TRBV3-2) and TRBJ1-2; D not certain. The V and J ends lost 4 bases and 2 bases respectively, with 8 bases between them. This CDR3 comprises 13 residues. Germline V gives CDR1 LGHDT, CDR2 YNNKEL (reference sequence). The CDR3: CASSLFSNYGYTF. The CDR3, as DNA: TGTGCCAGCAGCCTCTTCTCCAACTATGGCTACACCTTC.

CDR3 nucleotides: TGTGCCAGCAGTCCCCCAGGCAGAGCGGAGTATGGCTACACCTTC. This codes for CASSPPGRAEYGYTF. The chain employs TRBV7-9 and TRBJ1-2; unclear D gene. V dropped 6 bases and J dropped 5 bases, with 19 bases sitting between them. The CDR3 has 15 residues. Germline V lookup: CDR1 SEHNR, CDR2 FQNEAQ (reference sequence).

This clone was observed a few times. The chain combines TRBV4-1 with TRBJ2-3; 7 bases match TRBD1. Looked up from germline, CDR1 is MGHRA and CDR2 is YSYEKL. This CDR3 is 16 amino acids long. V lost 3 bases to trimming and J lost 2 bases; unmatched junction nucleotides: 8. The CDR3 DNA sequence: TGCGCCAGCAGCCACCCACCCGGGACAGACACAGATACGCAGTATTTT. Protein product: CASSHPPGTDTDTQYF.

The genes are TRBV2 and TRBJ2-3, with TRBD1 matching over 7 bases. Per the germline V gene, CDR1 is SNHLY and CDR2 is FYNNEI. The CDR3 is 15 residues long. With V trimmed by 3 bases and J by 1 base, 4 bases remained unmatched. The DNA for the CDR3 is TGTGCCAGCAGTGAGGGACAGCAGGGCACAGATACGCAGTATTTT. This encodes CASSEGQQGTDTQYF.

The V and J genes are TRBV12-3 or TRBV12-4 and TRBJ1-5, with 9 nucleotides matching TRBD1. Trimming took 7 bases from V and 6 from J; bases not matched to a gene: 4. The CDR3 length is 13 residues. In DNA form, the CDR3 reads TGTGCCAGCAACCGGGACAGGGTTCAGCCCCAGCATTTT. Protein product: CASNRDRVQPQHF.

This clone was detected once. The chain uses TRBV10-3 and TRBJ2-5, with 10 nucleotides matching TRBD1. The V gene's germline CDR1 is ENHRY and CDR2 SYGVKD. The V and J ends lost 6 bases and 2 bases, in that order; junction bases with no gene match: 6. This CDR3 comprises 15 residues. The CDR3 coding sequence is TGTGCCATCAGCGGGGGACAGGGGCGACAAGAGACCCAGTACTTC. It encodes CAISGGQGRQETQYF.

The chain employs TRBV27 and TRBJ2-7, with D possibly being TRBD1 (6 bases). The CDR3 is made up of 15 amino acids. Germline V gene data show CDR1 as MNHEY and CDR2 as SMNVEV (reference sequence). Between the trimmed V and J ends, which lost 6 bases and 6 bases, there was a span of 21 bases. CDR3 sequence: CASSTDSPLNGEQYF. CDR3 in DNA: TGTGCCAGCAGCACGGACAGCCCCTTAAATGGCGAGCAGTACTTC.

The V call is TRBV5-1, the J call TRBJ1-1; D might be TRBD1 (6 bases). Germline V gene sequence: CDR1 SGHRS, CDR2 YFSETQ. Trimming removed 6 bases from V and 1 base from J, with 16 bases in between. The CDR3 length is 15 residues. The DNA for the CDR3 is TGCGCCAGCAAACCTACCGGGACAACGAACACTGAAGCTTTCTTT. It encodes CASKPTGTTNTEAFF.

The genes are TRBV15 and TRBJ1-2; 8 nucleotides agree with TRBD1. Germline-derived CDR1 and CDR2 are LNHNV and YYDKDF (reference sequence). CDR3 length equals 15 residues. V dropped 5 bases and J dropped 5; count of bases not matched to a gene: 10. The CDR3 coding sequence is TGTGCCACCAGCCGCACCCAAGGGACAGGTTATGGCTACACCTTC. It codes for CATSRTQGTGYGYTF.

This sequence joins TRBV10-3 and TRBJ1-2; 7 bases line up with TRBD1. Germline V lookup: CDR1 ENHRY, CDR2 SYGVKD. V lost 6 bases, J lost 10 bases, and 8 bases stayed unmatched. This CDR3 spans 12 amino acids. CDR3 in DNA: TGTGCCATCAGGGGGGACAGTGAACACTACACCTTC. Protein: CAIRGDSEHYTF.

The chain employs TRBV10-1 and TRBJ2-2, with D possibly TRBD1 on 6 matching bases. Between the trimmed V and J ends, which lost 6 bases and 5 bases, there was a span of 13 bases. Germline CDR1 WNHNN, CDR2 SYGVQD (reference sequence). The length of the CDR3 is 14 residues. CDR3 sequence (DNA): TGCGCCAGCAGGGCAGGGGAATCGACCGGGGAGCTGTTTTTT. This translates into CASRAGESTGELFF.

V and J are TRBV9 and TRBJ2-3; the D gene is possibly TRBD1 (6 bases). V lost 10 bases to trimming and J lost 6 bases, with 18 bases between them. Germline V lookup: CDR1 SGDLS, CDR2 YYNGEE. CDR3 length: 13 residues. The CDR3 here is CARKGQGLDTQYF. In DNA form, the CDR3 reads TGTGCCCGAAAAGGGCAGGGGCTTGATACGCAGTATTTT.

This rearrangement joins TRBV5-1 to TRBJ2-3; 10 bases are shared with TRBD1. The trim removed 2 bases at V and 1 base at J, leaving 4 bases unmatched. The CDR3 covers 16 residues. Germline assignment: CDR1 SGHRS and CDR2 YFSETQ. Here the CDR3 DNA reads TGCGCCAGCAGCTTACGGACAGGGGGTGGCACAGATACGCAGTATTTT. This gives the protein CASSLRTGGGTDTQYF.

The rearrangement links TRBV15 to TRBJ1-2, with 7 bases fitting TRBD1. J was trimmed by 2 bases and V by 1 base; bases with no gene match: 1. This CDR3 has 14 amino acids. Germline CDR1 and CDR2: LNHNV and YYDKDF (reference sequence). The CDR3 sequence: CATSRGGGNYGYTF. The CDR3 DNA reads as TGTGCCACCAGCAGAGGAGGGGGCAACTATGGCTACACCTTC.

The J gene is TRBJ1-5, the V gene TRBV5-1; 9 positions match TRBD1. The length of the CDR3 is 14 residues. CDR1 and CDR2 (germline): SGHRS, YFSETQ. V shed 4 bases and J 5 bases; nucleotides not matched to a gene: 4. Here the CDR3 reads CASSTTGGHQPQHF. The CDR3 DNA reads TGCGCCAGCAGCACGACAGGGGGGCATCAGCCCCAGCATTTT.

This chain connects TRBV2 to TRBJ2-7; a possible D gene is TRBD1 (5 bases). Germline values: CDR1 SNHLY, CDR2 FYNNEI. The CDR3 is made up of 11 amino acids. The V end was cut by 7 bases, the J end by 4 bases, with 8 bases between. The CDR3 spells CASKGNYEQYF. For the CDR3, the DNA is TGTGCCAGCAAGGGGAATTACGAGCAGTACTTC. Supplemented by reference TRBV2 and TRBJ2-7, the full variable domain reads EPEVTQTPSHQVTQMGQEVILRCVPISNHLYFYWYRQILGQKVEFLVSFYNNEISEKSEIFDDQFSVERPDGSNFTLKIRSTKLEDSAMYFCASKGNYEQYFGPGTRLTVT.

The J gene is TRBJ1-2, the V gene TRBV6-1; D gene unclear. The germline V gene encodes CDR1 MNHNS and CDR2 SASEGT. V was clipped by 2 bases and J by 2 bases, with 6 bases between them. CDR3 length: 13 amino acids. The CDR3 spells CASSELRNYGYTF. The DNA of the CDR3 is TGTGCCAGCAGTGAACTCAGAAACTATGGCTACACCTTC.

The rearrangement uses TRBV19 and TRBJ1-3, with D maybe TRBD1 (5 bases). Trimming left V 4 bases short and J 3 bases short, with 7 bases between. The CDR3 length is 13 residues. Germline-derived CDR1 and CDR2 are LNHDA and SQIVND (reference sequence). CDR3 sequence reads: CASSTGFGNTIYF. The CDR3 bases are TGTGCCAGTAGTACAGGGTTTGGAAACACCATATATTTT.

V and J are TRBV28 and TRBJ1-5; the match to TRBD1 covers 9 bases. In germline, CDR1 is MDHEN, CDR2 SYDVKM. V was pared by 6 bases and J by 6 bases, with 9 bases of the junction left unmatched. This CDR3 has 15 residues. DNA for the CDR3: TGTGCCAGCAGACCCTTTGACAGGGGGTTTCAGCCCCAGCATTTT. Protein product: CASRPFDRGFQPQHF.

In this sample, this clone turned up once. The chain combines TRBV7-3 with TRBJ2-1, with TRBD1 matching 8 bases. Losses at the gene ends were 6 bases for V and 7 bases for J; bases not matched to a gene: 8. Germline CDR1 SGHTA, CDR2 FQGTGA. This CDR3 spans 14 amino acids. The CDR3, as DNA: TGTGCCAGCAGTCCTGACAGGGGACCAAATGAGCAGTTCTTC. Translated: CASSPDRGPNEQFF.

This sequence joins TRBV20-1 and TRBJ2-7; D remains ambiguous. V lost 3 bases to trimming and J lost 4 bases, with 7 bases between them. Germline V gene lookup returns CDR1 DFQATT and CDR2 SNEGSKA (reference sequence). The CDR3 covers 11 residues. The CDR3 bases are TGCAGTGCTAGGGAGAGTTACGAGCAGTACTTC. Protein product: CSARESYEQYF.